This T cell receptor beta chain stems from a study of early stage breast cancer tumors. The wider study: Average read coverage per sample was 9 to 10-fold.

TCRdb's copy holds only in-frame clones and misses some; the assay was immunoSEQ multiplex PCR. This sample has about 28,000 clones, with 50% to 75% found just once. V gave up 8 bases and J gave up 0 bases, with 10 bases separating them. This CDR3 has 13 residues. Germline V gene sequence: CDR1 LNHDA, CDR2 SQIVND (reference sequence). The gene calls are TRBV19 and TRBJ2-5, with D uncertain. The material sequenced was breast tumor tissue. This clonotype originated in a person aged 50-59 years with breast cancer. The CDR3 DNA follows: TGTGCCAGTCAAGGACGGTACCAAGAGACCCAGTACTTC. Translating it yields CASQGRYQETQYF.